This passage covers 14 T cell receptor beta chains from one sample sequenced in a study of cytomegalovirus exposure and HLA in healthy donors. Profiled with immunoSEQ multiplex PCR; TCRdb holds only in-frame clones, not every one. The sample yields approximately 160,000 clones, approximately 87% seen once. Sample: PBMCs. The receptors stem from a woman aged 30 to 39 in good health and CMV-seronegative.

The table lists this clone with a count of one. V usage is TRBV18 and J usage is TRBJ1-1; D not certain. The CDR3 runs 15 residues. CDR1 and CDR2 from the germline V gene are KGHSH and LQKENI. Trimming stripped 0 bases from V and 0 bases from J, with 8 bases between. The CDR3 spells CASSPPARLNTEAFF. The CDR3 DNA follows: TGTGCCAGCTCACCACCTGCCCGACTGAACACTGAAGCTTTCTTT.

CDR3 coding DNA: TGTGCCACAAATGACGCGTTTAACTATGGCTACACCTTC. Its protein is CATNDAFNYGYTF. The chain recombines TRBV2 with TRBJ1-2, with D hard to call. Germline assignment: CDR1 SNHLY and CDR2 FYNNEI. The CDR3 length is 13 residues. V lost 10 bases and J 1 base, leaving 13 bases between the germline ends.

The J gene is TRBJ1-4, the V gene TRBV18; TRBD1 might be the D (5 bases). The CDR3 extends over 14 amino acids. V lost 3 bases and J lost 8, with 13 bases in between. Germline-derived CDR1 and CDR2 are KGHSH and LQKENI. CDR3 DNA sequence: TGTGCCAGCTCACCGGGGCAGGGCCGAGAAAAACTGTTTTTT. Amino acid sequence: CASSPGQGREKLFF.

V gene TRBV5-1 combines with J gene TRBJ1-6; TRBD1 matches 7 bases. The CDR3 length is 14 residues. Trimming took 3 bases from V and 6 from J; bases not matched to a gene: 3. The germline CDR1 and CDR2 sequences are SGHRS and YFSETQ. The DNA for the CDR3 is TGCGCCAGCAGCTCGGACAGGTCTAATTCACCCCTCCACTTT. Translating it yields CASSSDRSNSPLHF.

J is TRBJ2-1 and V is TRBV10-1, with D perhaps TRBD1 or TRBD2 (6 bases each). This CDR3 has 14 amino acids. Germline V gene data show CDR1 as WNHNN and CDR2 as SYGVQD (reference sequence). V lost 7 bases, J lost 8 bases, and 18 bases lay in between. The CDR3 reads CASNPLWGADEQFF. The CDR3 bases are TGCGCCAGCAACCCCCTCTGGGGGGCCGATGAGCAGTTCTTC.

For the CDR3, the DNA is TGCAGCGTCGACTTTACAGGGAGAGCTAAATACACCTTC. Protein product: CSVDFTGRAKYTF. This sequence joins TRBV29-1 and TRBJ1-2, with D possibly matching TRBD1 (6 bases). The germline V gene has CDR1 SQVTM and CDR2 ANQGSEA. The CDR3 has 13 residues. The V and J ends lost 6 bases and 11 bases respectively, with 22 bases between them.

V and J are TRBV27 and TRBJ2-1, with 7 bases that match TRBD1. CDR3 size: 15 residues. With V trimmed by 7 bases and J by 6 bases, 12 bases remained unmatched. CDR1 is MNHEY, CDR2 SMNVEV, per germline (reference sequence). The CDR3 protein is CASTMSRTGVNEQFF. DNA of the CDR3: TGTGCCAGCACCATGTCCAGAACAGGGGTCAATGAGCAGTTCTTC.

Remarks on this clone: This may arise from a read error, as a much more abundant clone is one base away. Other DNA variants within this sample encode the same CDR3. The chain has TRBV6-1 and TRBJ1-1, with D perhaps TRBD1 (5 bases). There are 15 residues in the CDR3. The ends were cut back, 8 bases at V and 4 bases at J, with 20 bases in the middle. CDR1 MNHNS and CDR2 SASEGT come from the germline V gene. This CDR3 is CASPSGQGVATEAFF. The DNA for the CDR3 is TGTGCCAGCCCAAGTGGGCAGGGAGTCGCCACTGAAGCTTTCTTT.

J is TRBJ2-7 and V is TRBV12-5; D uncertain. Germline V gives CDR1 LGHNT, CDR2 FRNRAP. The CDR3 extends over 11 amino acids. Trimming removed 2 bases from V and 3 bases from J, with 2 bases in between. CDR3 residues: CASGLFYEQYF. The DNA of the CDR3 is TGTGCTAGTGGTTTGTTCTACGAGCAGTACTTC. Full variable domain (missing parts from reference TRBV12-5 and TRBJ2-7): DARVTQTPRHKVTEMGQEVTMRCQPILGHNTVFWYRQTMMQGLELLAYFRNRAPLDDSGMPKDRFSAEMPDATLATLKIQPSEPRDSAVYFCASGLFYEQYFGPGTRLTVT.

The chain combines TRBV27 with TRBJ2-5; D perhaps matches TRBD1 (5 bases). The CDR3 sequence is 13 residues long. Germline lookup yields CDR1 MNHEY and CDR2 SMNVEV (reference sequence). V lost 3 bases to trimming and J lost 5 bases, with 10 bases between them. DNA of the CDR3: TGTGCCAGCAGTTTTCAGGGCTGGGAGACCCAGTACTTC. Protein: CASSFQGWETQYF.

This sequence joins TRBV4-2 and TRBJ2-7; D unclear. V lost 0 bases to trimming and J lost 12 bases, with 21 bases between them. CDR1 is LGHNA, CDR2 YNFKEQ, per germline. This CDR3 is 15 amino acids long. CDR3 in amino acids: CASSQEIGRIYSRYF. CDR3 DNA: TGTGCCAGCAGCCAAGAAATTGGACGGATTTACAGTCGGTACTTC.

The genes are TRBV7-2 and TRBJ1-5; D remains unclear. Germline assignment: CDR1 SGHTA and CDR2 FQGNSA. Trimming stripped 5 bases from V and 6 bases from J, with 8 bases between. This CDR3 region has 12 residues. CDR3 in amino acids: CASSQAGQPQHF. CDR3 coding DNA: TGTGCCAGCAGCCAAGCGGGTCAGCCCCAGCATTTT. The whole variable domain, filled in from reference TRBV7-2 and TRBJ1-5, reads GAGVSQSPSNKVTEKGKDVELRCDPISGHTALYWYRQSLGQGLEFLIYFQGNSAPDKSGLPSDRFSAERTGGSVSTLTIQRTQQEDSAVYLCASSQAGQPQHFGDGTRLSIL.

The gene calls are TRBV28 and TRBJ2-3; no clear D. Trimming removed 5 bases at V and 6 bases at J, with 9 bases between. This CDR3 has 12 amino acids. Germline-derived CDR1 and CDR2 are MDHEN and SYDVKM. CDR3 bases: TGTGCCAGCAGTCGACCCACGGATACGCAGTATTTT. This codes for CASSRPTDTQYF.

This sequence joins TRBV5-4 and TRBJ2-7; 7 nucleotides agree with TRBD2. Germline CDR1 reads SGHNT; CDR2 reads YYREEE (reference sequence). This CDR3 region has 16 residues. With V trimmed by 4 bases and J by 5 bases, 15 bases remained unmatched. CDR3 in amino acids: CASSPGGTSVLHEQYF. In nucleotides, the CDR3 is TGTGCCAGCAGCCCAGGAGGTACTAGCGTACTCCACGAGCAGTACTTC.